The sequence of this T cell receptor (beta chain) was determined in a study of cytomegalovirus exposure and HLA in healthy donors. The V end was cut by 1 base, the J end by 1 base, with 8 bases between. Germline V lookup: CDR1 SGHKS, CDR2 YYEKEE (reference sequence). This CDR3 has 14 amino acids. To note about this clone: Its specificity is not known.

Amplification used 60 Vbeta primers and 13 Jbeta primers. The data were produced by immunoSEQ multiplex PCR, yet TCRdb's version contains in-frame clones alone and is incomplete. The sample holds some 180,000 clones, approximately 85% seen once. Whole-study results and caveats: In a later analysis, productive TCRs from donors in an Asian-associated ancestry cluster reportedly carried fewer N-insertions than the cohort mean. In a later analysis, TCR beta V- and J-gene trimming was associated with a missense DCLRE1C variant.

The origin of this receptor is a woman aged 45-65 years in good health and CMV-seronegative. The rearrangement joins TRBV5-5 to TRBJ1-1; D is unclear. Source material: PBMCs. The CDR3 here is CASSLLVTNTEAFF. As DNA, the CDR3 is TGTGCCAGCAGCTTGCTAGTCACGAACACTGAAGCTTTCTTT.